The subject of this entry is one T cell receptor (beta chain). Sequencing used immunoSEQ v3. Clones were sequenced by immunoSEQ multiplex PCR, and TCRdb holds only the in-frame ones, with some missing. Of 13,000 or so clones listed, 66% were seen once; the top ten hold roughly 9%. The data belong to a study of TIL therapy for anti-PD-1-resistant metastatic lung cancer. This sample's time point: pre-treatment sample, taken before nivolumab and TIL therapy. Most excised metastases sampled were pleural nodules or supraclavicular lymph nodes. Germline assignment: CDR1 SGHNT and CDR2 YYREEE (reference sequence). V was pared by 4 bases and J by 5 bases, with 22 bases between. The CDR3 is made up of 17 amino acids.

V gene TRBV5-4 combines with J gene TRBJ2-1; possible D gene TRBD2, 7 bases. The clonotype was recovered from a woman between 30 and 79 years old with non-small cell lung cancer. The sequenced sample was tumor tissue, obtained at baseline. The chain's CDR3 is CASSPAIGGGPNNEQFF. The CDR3 bases are TGTGCCAGCAGCCCCGCAATAGGGGGGGGGCCAAACAATGAGCAGTTCTTC.